Listed here are 7 T cell receptor beta chains from one sample, sequenced in a study of cytomegalovirus exposure and HLA in healthy donors. PCR employed 60 Vbeta and 13 Jbeta primers. The assay was immunoSEQ multiplex PCR, and TCRdb's table has in-frame clones only and misses some. The sample lists approximately 150,000 clones; 77% were seen once. Sequenced: PBMCs. These receptors came from a male donor in good health and CMV-seropositive.

This clone was detected a few times. The chain combines TRBV5-1 with TRBJ1-4, with unresolved D. From germline, CDR1 is SGHRS and CDR2 YFSETQ. Between the trimmed V and J ends, which lost 0 bases and 6 bases, there was a span of 6 bases. The CDR3 is made up of 13 amino acids. CDR3 sequence reads: CASSLGGDEKLFF. CDR3 nucleotides: TGCGCCAGCAGCTTGGGGGGAGATGAAAAACTGTTTTTT.

V gene TRBV7-9 combines with J gene TRBJ2-7; the D gene is possibly TRBD2 (7 bases). Trimming removed 5 bases from V and 6 bases from J, with 23 bases in between. The germline gives CDR1 SEHNR, CDR2 FQNEAQ (reference sequence). The CDR3 totals 16 residues. As DNA, the CDR3 is TGTGCCAGCAGCCCCCCAGGTTTGTTTAGGGGGGGCGAGCAGTACTTC. This encodes CASSPPGLFRGGEQYF.

The chain combines TRBV2 with TRBJ2-5; D may be TRBD2 (6 bases). With 1 base removed from V and 2 bases from J, the gap between germline ends came to 14 bases. CDR1 is SNHLY, CDR2 FYNNEI, per germline. The CDR3 is 16 residues long. The CDR3 loop is CASSEGRGTSQETQYF. The CDR3 region has the DNA TGTGCCAGCAGTGAAGGAAGAGGGACTTCTCAAGAGACCCAGTACTTC.

The rearrangement uses TRBV19 and TRBJ1-3, with TRBD1 matching over 10 bases. This CDR3 comprises 14 residues. Germline V gives CDR1 LNHDA, CDR2 SQIVND (reference sequence). The junction had 6 bases not matched to a gene; V was cut back by 9 bases and J by 4 bases. In nucleotides, the CDR3 is TGTGCCAGCCGCGACAGGGGGCAAGGAAACACCATATATTTT. Its translation is CASRDRGQGNTIYF.

The chain is built from TRBV5-1 and TRBJ2-7; the D gene is possibly TRBD1 (5 bases). This CDR3 spans 15 amino acids. V lost 4 bases and J 6 bases, leaving 20 bases between the germline ends. Germline loops: CDR1 SGHRS, CDR2 YFSETQ. The CDR3 DNA follows: TGCGCCAGCAGCGCCTCAACCGCCCAGGGTAGCGAGCAGTACTTC. As protein: CASSASTAQGSEQYF.

The chain employs TRBV4-1 and TRBJ1-6, with a possible D match to TRBD1 (5 bases). The CDR3 has 14 amino acids. Looked up from germline, CDR1 is MGHRA and CDR2 is YSYEKL. V was cut by 8 bases and J by 9 bases, with 17 bases left in between. The CDR3 nucleotides are TGCGCCAGCTCAACGGGGGTTTTGGGTTCACCCCTCCACTTT. This translates into CASSTGVLGSPLHF.

The V and J genes are TRBV30 and TRBJ1-6; D is perhaps TRBD1 (5 bases). The CDR3 sequence is 15 residues long. V gave up 5 bases and J gave up 8 bases, with 19 bases separating them. Germline values: CDR1 GTSNPN, CDR2 SVGIG (reference sequence). The CDR3 nucleotides read TGTGCCTGGGGAAGAATGGGGGGAGGGCATTCACCCCTCCACTTT. As protein: CAWGRMGGGHSPLHF.